Listed below are T cell receptor beta chains from one sample, sequenced in a study of T cells expressing NK-cell markers. TCRdb re-analyzed the 5' RACE reads; it lists each CDR3 protein once, without DNA. Recorded here are fewer than 400,000 distinct CDR3 sequences; the top ten clones represent roughly 10%. What was sequenced was blood T cells: a sorted CD56 or NKG2C T cell subset, CD4+ or CD8+ T cells, or bulk PBMC T cells (not recorded which). All receptors derive from a woman in her fifties or sixties in good health. Each CDR3 is given with its conserved first and last residue.

>TRBJ2-3|TRBV5-5
CASSLRTGSSTDTQYF
>TRBJ2-1|TRBV4-2
CASSQEERLTYNEQFF
>TRBJ2-2|TRBV9
CASRIGGTGELFF
>TRBJ2-3|TRBV29-1
CSVARTGLDTQYF
>TRBJ1-4|TRBV19
CASSPGPNTRNKLFF
>TRBJ1-1|TRBV20-1
CSARREQGSGWNTEAFF
>TRBJ1-2|TRBV19
CASRPPGQNYGYTF
>TRBJ2-2|TRBV6-5
CASSPFQREGPTGELFF
>TRBJ2-3|TRBV7-8
CASSFDLYADTQYF
>TRBJ1-2|TRBV20-1
CSARDDMDYGYTF
>TRBJ2-5|TRBV12-3/TRBV12-4
CASKDRGFETQYF
>TRBJ2-3|TRBV12-3/TRBV12-4
CASSLAHVSSTDTQYF
>TRBJ2-1|TRBV5-1
CASSLAIYYNEQFF
>TRBJ2-7|TRBV29-1
CSASRAGEREQYF
>TRBJ2-1|TRBV4-1
CASSSPTSGRDNEQFF
>TRBJ2-5|TRBV5-5
CASSLTGTQYF
>TRBJ2-7|TRBV4-2
CASSQLLPRIYEQYF
>TRBJ2-2|TRBV14
CASSHITGAGELFF
>TRBJ2-7|TRBV10-3
CAISDPGTSGYEQYF
>TRBJ1-5|TRBV3-1
CASSYGQGAWQPQHF
>TRBJ1-4|TRBV7-8
CASSLTRTGMVTNEKLFF
>TRBJ2-3|TRBV27
CASRLGQGQTDTQYF
>TRBJ2-1|TRBV20-1
CSARGGGAAYNEQFF
>TRBJ2-5|TRBV11-3
CASSLRTWETQYF
>TRBJ2-3|TRBV12-3/TRBV12-4
CASSLGPNGDTQYF
>TRBJ2-2|TRBV3-1
CASSQVGRESTGELFF
>TRBJ2-1|TRBV12-3/TRBV12-4
CATRGSGTYNEQFF
>TRBJ2-3|TRBV7-3
CASSPRAKGGRTDTQYF
>TRBJ2-7|TRBV4-2
CASSQAVDPWTYEQYF
>TRBJ2-2|TRBV7-9
CASSYKMNTGELFF
>TRBJ2-6|TRBV3-1
CASSSTVQGAGANVLTF
>TRBJ1-1|TRBV6-5
CASSQRRGEAFF